The following is a T cell receptor (beta chain) sequence with its context. Its specificity is not known. This sample is part of a study of T cell repertoires in cytomegalovirus infection. Germline lookup yields CDR1 MNHEY and CDR2 SMNVEV (reference sequence). The CDR3 has 15 amino acids. V was trimmed by 4 bases and J by 6 bases, leaving 18 bases between them. From the reads, TCRdb called clonotypes with MiXCR, one entry per CDR3 protein. The sample holds 640,000 or so distinct CDR3 sequences, 33% seen once. Sequences were derived from cultured PBMCs, sampled from culture after CMV antigen stimulation. The TCR was taken from a human donor in good health (CMV status not recorded). Some clones in this sample may be carry-over from other donors' samples. This chain joins TRBV27 and TRBJ1-1; D not certain. The CDR3 coding sequence is TGTGCCAGCAGTTCCCCCGCGGAGGGCAGAGCTGAAGCTTTCTTT. It yields the protein CASSSPAEGRAEAFF.